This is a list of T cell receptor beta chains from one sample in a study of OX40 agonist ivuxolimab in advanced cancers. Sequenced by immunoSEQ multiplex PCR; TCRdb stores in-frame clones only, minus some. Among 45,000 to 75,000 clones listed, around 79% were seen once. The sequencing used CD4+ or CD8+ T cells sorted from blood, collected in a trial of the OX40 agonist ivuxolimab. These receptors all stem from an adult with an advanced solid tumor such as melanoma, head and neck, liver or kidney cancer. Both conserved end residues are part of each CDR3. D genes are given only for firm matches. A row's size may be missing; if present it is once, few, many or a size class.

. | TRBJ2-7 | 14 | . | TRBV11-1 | CASSFFDRDYEQYF | TGTGCCAGCAGCTTTTTTGACAGAGACTACGAGCAGTACTTC
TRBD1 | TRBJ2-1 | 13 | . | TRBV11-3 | CASSFTGVDEQFF | TGTGCCAGCAGCTTTACAGGGGTCGATGAGCAGTTCTTC
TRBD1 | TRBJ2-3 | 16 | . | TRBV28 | CASGYDPGQGGITQYF | TGTGCCAGCGGTTACGACCCGGGACAGGGTGGCATCACGCAGTATTTT
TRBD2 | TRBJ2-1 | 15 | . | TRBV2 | CASSLAGGYYNEQFF | TGTGCCAGCAGCCTAGCGGGGGGATACTACAATGAGCAGTTCTTC
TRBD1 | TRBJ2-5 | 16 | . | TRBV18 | CASSLSRDRGGETQYF | TGTGCCAGCTCACTCTCCCGGGACAGGGGAGGTGAGACCCAGTACTTC
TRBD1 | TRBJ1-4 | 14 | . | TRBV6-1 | CASSEGTGYEKLFF | TGTGCCAGCAGTGAAGGGACAGGGTATGAAAAACTGTTTTTT
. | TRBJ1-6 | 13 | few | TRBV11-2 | CASSPSPYSPLHF | TGTGCCAGCAGCCCGTCCCCATATTCACCCCTCCACTTT
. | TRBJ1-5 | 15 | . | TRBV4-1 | CASSQEVGLNQPQHF | TGCGCCAGCAGCCAAGAGGTGGGGCTCAATCAGCCCCAGCATTTT
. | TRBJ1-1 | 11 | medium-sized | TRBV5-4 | CASSLRGQAFF | TGTGCCAGCAGCTTGCGGGGGCAAGCTTTCTTT
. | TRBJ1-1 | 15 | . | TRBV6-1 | CASSFSPWGNTEAFF | TGTGCCAGCAGTTTTAGCCCCTGGGGGAACACTGAAGCTTTCTTT
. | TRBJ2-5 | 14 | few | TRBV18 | CASSPGGAQETQYF | TGTGCCAGCTCACCAGGGGGGGCCCAAGAGACCCAGTACTTC
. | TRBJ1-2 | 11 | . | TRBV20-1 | CSASGANGYTF | TGCAGTGCCTCGGGGGCCAATGGCTACACCTTC
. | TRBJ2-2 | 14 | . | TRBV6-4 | CASSEQQNTGELFF | TGTGCCAGCAGTGAACAGCAGAACACCGGGGAGCTGTTTTTT
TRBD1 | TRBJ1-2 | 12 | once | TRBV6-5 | CASYSGGYGYTF | TGTGCCAGCTACTCAGGGGGCTATGGCTACACCTTC
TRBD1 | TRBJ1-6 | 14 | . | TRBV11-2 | CASTATGSNSPLHF | TGTGCCAGCACCGCGACAGGGTCTAATTCACCCCTCCACTTT
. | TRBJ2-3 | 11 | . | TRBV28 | CASSFMDTQYF | TGTGCCAGCAGTTTCATGGATACGCAGTATTTT
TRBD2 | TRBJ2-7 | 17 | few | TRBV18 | CASSRGAGGQIAYEQYF | TGTGCCAGCTCCCGAGGAGCGGGAGGGCAGATCGCCTACGAGCAGTACTTC
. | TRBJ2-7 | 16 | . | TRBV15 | CATSRRGSGDSYEQYF | TGTGCCACCAGCAGGAGGGGGAGCGGGGATTCCTACGAGCAGTACTTC
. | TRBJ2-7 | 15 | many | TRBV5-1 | CASSLGSGLLYEQYF | TGCGCCAGCAGCTTGGGAAGCGGATTGCTCTACGAGCAGTACTTC
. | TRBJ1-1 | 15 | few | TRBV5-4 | CASSFEGRQNTEAFF | TGTGCCAGCAGCTTCGAGGGACGACAGAACACTGAAGCTTTCTTT
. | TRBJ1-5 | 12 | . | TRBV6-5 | CASSGSNQPQHF | TGTGCCAGCAGCGGAAGCAATCAGCCCCAGCATTTT
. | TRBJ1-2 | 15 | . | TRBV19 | CASSEGRGLSYGYTF | TGTGCCAGTAGTGAAGGACGGGGGCTGTCCTATGGCTACACCTTC
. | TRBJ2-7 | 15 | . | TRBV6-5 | CASKFGTPEDYEQYF | TGTGCCAGCAAATTTGGGACACCGGAGGACTACGAGCAGTACTTC
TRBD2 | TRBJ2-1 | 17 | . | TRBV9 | CASSVEASGSFYNEQFF | TGTGCCAGCAGCGTAGAGGCTAGCGGGAGTTTCTACAATGAGCAGTTCTTC
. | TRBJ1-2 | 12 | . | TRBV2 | CASSAGAYGYTF | TGTGCCAGCAGTGCTGGCGCCTATGGCTACACCTTC
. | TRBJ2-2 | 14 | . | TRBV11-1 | CASSLGQHTGELFF | TGTGCCAGCAGCTTAGGACAGCACACCGGGGAGCTGTTTTTT
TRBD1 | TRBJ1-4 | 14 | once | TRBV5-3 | CARSWDRVGEKLFF | TGTGCCAGAAGTTGGGACAGGGTAGGAGAAAAACTGTTTTTT
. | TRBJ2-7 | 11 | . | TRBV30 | CAWSTPYEQYF | TGTGCCTGGAGTACCCCCTACGAGCAGTACTTC
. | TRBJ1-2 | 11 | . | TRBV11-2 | CASSPGTEYTF | TGTGCCAGCAGCCCCGGGACCGAGTACACCTTC
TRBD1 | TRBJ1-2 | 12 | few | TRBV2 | CASSGDRHGYTF | TGTGCCAGCAGTGGGGACAGGCATGGCTACACCTTC
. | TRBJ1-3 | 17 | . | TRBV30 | CAWSGIRAANSGNTIYF | TGTGCCTGGAGTGGAATAAGGGCCGCCAACTCTGGAAACACCATATATTTT
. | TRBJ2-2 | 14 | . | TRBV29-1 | CSVEEVGNTGELFF | TGCAGCGTTGAAGAGGTCGGGAACACCGGGGAGCTGTTTTTT
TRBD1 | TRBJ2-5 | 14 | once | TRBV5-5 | CASSSQGKGANQYF | TGTGCCAGCAGCTCGCAGGGAAAGGGGGCAAACCAGTACTTC
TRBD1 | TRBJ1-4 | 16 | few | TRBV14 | CASSRLEEGAYEKLFF | TGTGCCAGCAGCCGCCTGGAGGAGGGGGCTTATGAAAAACTGTTTTTT
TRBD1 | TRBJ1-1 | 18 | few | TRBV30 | CAWSSLDRGATGNTEAFF | TGTGCCTGGAGTTCCCTCGACAGGGGCGCCACGGGGAACACTGAAGCTTTCTTT
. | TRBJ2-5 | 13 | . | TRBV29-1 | CSVGTVGMETQYF | TGCAGCGTTGGGACGGTGGGTATGGAGACCCAGTACTTC
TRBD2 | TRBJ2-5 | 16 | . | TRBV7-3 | CASSLTPSGGTETQYF | TGTGCCAGCAGCTTAACCCCTAGCGGGGGGACAGAGACCCAGTACTTC
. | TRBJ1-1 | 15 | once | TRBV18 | CASSPGPREDTEAFF | TGTGCCAGCTCACCGGGGCCACGGGAGGACACTGAAGCTTTCTTT
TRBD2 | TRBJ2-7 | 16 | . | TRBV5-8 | CAGPSGRAYLGYEQYF | TGTGCCGGACCTAGCGGGAGGGCCTATTTGGGCTACGAGCAGTACTTC
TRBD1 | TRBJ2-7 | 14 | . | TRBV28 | CASSSSTGADEQYF | TGTGCCAGCAGTTCATCGACAGGGGCGGACGAGCAGTACTTC
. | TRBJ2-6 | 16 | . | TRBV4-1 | CASSHLTRSGANVLTF | TGCGCCAGCAGCCACCTCACTAGATCTGGGGCCAACGTCCTGACTTTC
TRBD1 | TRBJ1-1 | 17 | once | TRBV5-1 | CASSSSRDRARNSEAFF | TGCGCCAGCAGCTCAAGTCGGGACAGGGCCCGAAATTCTGAAGCTTTCTTT
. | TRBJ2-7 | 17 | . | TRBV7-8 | CASSPTFLLKTAYEQYF | TGTGCCAGCAGTCCAACCTTCCTACTCAAGACGGCCTACGAGCAGTACTTC
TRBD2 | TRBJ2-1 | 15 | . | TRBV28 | CASSAPGLAVNEQFF | TGTGCCAGCAGTGCCCCGGGACTAGCCGTCAATGAGCAGTTCTTC
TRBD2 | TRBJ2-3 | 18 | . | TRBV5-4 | CASSRGLAGQTSTDTQYF | TGTGCCAGCAGCCGGGGGCTAGCGGGTCAAACTAGCACAGATACGCAGTATTTT
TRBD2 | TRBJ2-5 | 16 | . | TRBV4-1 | CASSQWPSGGGKTQYF | TGCGCCAGCAGCCAATGGCCCAGCGGGGGGGGGAAGACCCAGTACTTC
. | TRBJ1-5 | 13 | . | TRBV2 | CASSGKNNQPQHF | TGTGCCAGCAGCGGAAAGAACAATCAGCCCCAGCATTTT
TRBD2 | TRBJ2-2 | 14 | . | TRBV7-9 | CASISGEGPGELFF | TGTGCCAGCATCTCCGGGGAGGGCCCCGGGGAGCTGTTTTTT
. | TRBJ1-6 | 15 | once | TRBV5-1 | CASSLATDYDSPLHF | TGCGCCAGCAGCTTGGCCACGGACTATGATTCACCCCTCCACTTT
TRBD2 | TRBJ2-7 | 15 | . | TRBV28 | CASRSTSVSSYEQYF | TGTGCCAGCAGGTCGACTAGCGTTAGCTCCTACGAGCAGTACTTC
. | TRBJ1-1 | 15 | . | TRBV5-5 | CASSSNGAVGTEAFF | TGTGCCAGCAGTTCGAACGGGGCCGTGGGCACTGAAGCTTTCTTT